Given below is one TCR beta chain in context. The antigen is undetermined. The CDR3 loop spans 15 amino acids. CDR1 and CDR2 (germline): SGHVS, FQNEAQ. This specimen belongs to a study of human CD8 memory T cell subsets. Whole-study findings and limits: Diversity, measured as normalized Shannon-Wiener diversity, was similarly high in stem-like memory and precursor exhausted T cells. Effector memory cells did not share this.

PBMC in the sample derive from buffy coats of healthy donors. RNA was isolated from duplicate vials, each containing approximately 160,000 sorted CD8+ T cells, for every subset. Libraries for TCR beta were constructed using UMI-labeled 5' RACE. In the source study's methods: Within each TCR beta library, functional CDR3 beta clonotypes numbered between roughly 2,900 and 18,000. TCRdb re-analyzed the 5' RACE reads; it lists each CDR3 protein once, without DNA. What appears here as the V and J calls and clone size reflects TCRdb's work, not the paper's. The sample table includes 6,500 to 10,000 distinct CDR3 sequences.

The sequencing sample was made of CD8+ T cells from PBMCs. The sequence was collected from a human donor in good health. This sequence joins TRBV7-8 and TRBJ2-7; TCRdb lists TRBD2, though no DNA is available to test this call. The CDR3 is CASSPERQGGYEQYF.